This TCR beta chain was sequenced during a study of blood T cells in healthy people across ages (dated by TCRdb to about 2015). Regarding the research as a whole: In model experiments, roughly one uniquely barcoded TCR beta cDNA molecule per two T cells was captured by template switching. To track age-related changes in TCR beta repertoire diversity, the study relied on deep sequencing normalized with unique cDNA molecular identifiers. Donors were grouped into four age groups: young (average 16 years), middle-aged (39), aged (62) and long-lived (approximately 81). For two donors (one aged 18 to 30 and one aged 80 or older), the study analyzed two additional independent replicas of 1 million unique cDNA reads from the same blood draw.

The library came from 5' RACE. Sequencer: Illumina HiSeq 2500. A second PCR of roughly 7 to 11 cycles was performed with a sample-barcoded 5' primer and a J-beta primer mix. Each TCR beta cDNA molecule received a unique molecular identifier from a template-switch 5' adaptor carrying 12 random nucleotides. At least 2.5 million CDR3-containing paired-end reads were obtained from each sample. The Mint cDNA synthesis kit, primed by a TRBC-specific oligonucleotide, was used to synthesize first-strand cDNA from all RNA. All cDNA was treated with uracil-DNA glycosylase and then went through a first 18-cycle PCR with the universal primers M1SS and BC2_uni_R. The published analysis was carried out like this. For normalization, 1 million high-quality reads, each with a distinct molecular identifier, were randomly selected from each sample. Instead of being binned into consensus sequences, reads that shared molecular identifiers were thrown out. MiTCR, set to a Q25 quality threshold and the strictest error-elimination algorithm, was used for CDR3 identification, clonotype clustering and error correction. Lower-bound total TCR beta diversity was estimated with a nonparametric unseen species model using Euler transformation. TCRdb itself trimmed the public reads at Q25 with fastp, ran MiXCR and retained productive beta chains. Entries that share a CDR3 protein sequence are merged under the most common genes and DNA. Here the V and J calls rest on TCRdb's processing, not on the authors' analysis. The sample includes about 570,000 distinct CDR3 sequences, with about 27% observed a single time. Of the sample, 3% to 4% is held by the ten largest clones.

CDR1 and CDR2 are drawn from the germline V gene: MNHNS, SASEGT. Trimmed from V: 6 bases; trimmed from J: 2 bases; junction bases lacking a gene match: 4. The CDR3 runs 14 residues from the cysteine to the phenylalanine. The DNA shown is the 42-base CDR3, in frame from base 1. As to this clonotype: Which antigen it targets is not known. Base-call qualities are not available, and no considerably larger clone is one nucleotide away.

The investigation overall reported the following: Since profiling was done on bulk unsorted PBMCs, naive and antigen-experienced compartments could not be conclusively compared. There was a strong correlation between observed TCR beta diversity and the percentage of naive T cells measured by flow cytometry. Estimates of total diversity based on one million sequenced T cells were considered lower bounds and underestimates. Observed TCR beta diversity per million T cells fell roughly linearly with age, and a significant reduction was already apparent by age about 43. The CMV infection status of donors was not known, potentially confounding age-related changes in expanded clonotypes. Compared with the aged group, the long-lived group had more naive CD4+ T cells, fewer expanded clones and increased TCR diversity, a pattern suggesting age selection.

The donors were 40 or so Caucasian individuals from Russia, aged 6 to 90 years, who were systemically healthy. Each donor gave about 9.7 milliliters of peripheral blood, drawn into EDTA-treated Vacutainer tubes. PBMCs were isolated by Ficoll-Paque density-gradient centrifugation, with at least 7 million obtained per sample. Total RNA, at least 5 micrograms per sample, was extracted from PBMCs with Trizol reagent. Naive CD45RAhigh/CD27high T cell percentages were measured by flow cytometry on a PBMC aliquot from every donor. These data are also associated with another study on T cells of mothers and their children. As noted in the second study: Nine systemically healthy Caucasian individuals, comprising three mothers and their six children, were included as donors. cDNA synthesis consumed the entire amount of extracted RNA, loaded at 1.5 ug RNA in each 15 ul reaction. In the second PCR, the M1S primer introduced both the sample barcodes and 2-4 random nucleotides. Each mother yielded over 9 million TCR beta CDR3 reads and each child roughly 3 million reads. Thymic selection similarly shapes TCR recombination output in related and unrelated pairs, with minor effect from inherited differences. Normalized repertoire overlap was always found to be slightly, but never significantly, higher in related mother-child pairs than in unrelated mother-child pairs. With a sensitivity of approximately 100 clones per million clonotypes, no persistent microchimeric T cell clones were detected. In the study, deep NGS was used to compare the TCR beta repertoires of mothers and children, and features distinguishing related mother-child pairs from unrelated individuals were sought. Mothers averaged roughly 40 +/- 4 years of age and children averaged approximately 12 +/- 4 years. After adapter ligation with NEBNext reagents, the libraries were sequenced on Illumina HiSeq 2000 with 100+100 nt paired-end reads. To avoid cross-contamination, the mother libraries and the child libraries were prepared a month apart and sequenced in separate runs. For each donor, between about 500,000 and 2,000,000 distinct TCR beta clonotypes were identified. Naive TCR beta clonotypes were estimated from low-frequency clonotypes matched to each donor's FACS-determined naive share, without sorting.

The specimen sequenced was blood. This sequence was found in a boy aged 2-15 years in good health. This receptor chain uses TRBV6-1 and TRBJ2-7, with 10 central nucleotides matching TRBD1. The CDR3 reads CASRGTGETYEQYF. In nucleotides, the sequence is TGTGCCAGCAGGGGGACAGGGGAAACCTACGAGCAGTACTTC.